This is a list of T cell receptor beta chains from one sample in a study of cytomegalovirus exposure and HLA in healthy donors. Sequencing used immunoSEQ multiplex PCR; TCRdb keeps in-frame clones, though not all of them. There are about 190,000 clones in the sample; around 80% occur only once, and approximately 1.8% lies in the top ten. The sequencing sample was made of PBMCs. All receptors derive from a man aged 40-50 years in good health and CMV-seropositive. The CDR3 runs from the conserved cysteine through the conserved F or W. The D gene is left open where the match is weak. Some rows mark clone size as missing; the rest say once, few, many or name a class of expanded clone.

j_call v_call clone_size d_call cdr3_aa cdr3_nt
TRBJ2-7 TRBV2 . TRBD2 CASRKPGLDLSEQYF TGTGCCAGCAGGAAGCCGGGACTAGACCTCTCCGAGCAGTACTTC
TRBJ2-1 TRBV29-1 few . CSVDDSYNEQFF TGCAGCGTTGATGACAGCTACAATGAGCAGTTCTTC
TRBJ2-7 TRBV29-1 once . CSVGSGAVYEQYF TGCAGCGTTGGTTCCGGAGCAGTTTACGAGCAGTACTTC
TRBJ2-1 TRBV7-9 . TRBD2 CSSSLGLAGGSYNEQFF TGTTCCAGCAGCTTAGGACTAGCGGGAGGCTCCTACAATGAGCAGTTCTTC
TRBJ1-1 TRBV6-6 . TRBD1 CASSYRTGAAFF TGTGCCAGCAGTTACCGGACAGGCGCAGCTTTCTTT
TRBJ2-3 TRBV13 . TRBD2 CASSLARTKRGVRTDTQYF TGTGCCAGCAGCTTGGCCCGGACTAAGCGGGGGGTCCGCACAGATACGCAGTATTTT
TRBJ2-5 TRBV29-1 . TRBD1 CSVSGTGDGETQYF TGCAGCGTATCCGGGACAGGGGACGGAGAGACCCAGTACTTC
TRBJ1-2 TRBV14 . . CASSQGRGTSYGYTF TGTGCCAGCAGCCAGGGACGGGGGACCAGCTATGGCTACACCTTC
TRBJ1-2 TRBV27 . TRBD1 CASSPGTEPFWGYTF TGTGCCAGCAGTCCCGGGACAGAGCCCTTTTGGGGCTACACCTTC
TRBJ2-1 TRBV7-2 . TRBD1 CASSFRAGTGAYNEQFF TGTGCCAGCAGCTTTCGTGCCGGGACAGGCGCATACAATGAGCAGTTCTTC
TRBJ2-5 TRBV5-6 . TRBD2 CASSEGLAGGPEQYF TGTGCCAGCAGCGAGGGACTAGCGGGAGGGCCTGAGCAGTACTTC
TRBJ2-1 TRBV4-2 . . CASSQDLSLPSYNEQFF TGTGCCAGCAGCCAAGATCTCTCCCTACCCTCCTACAATGAGCAGTTCTTC
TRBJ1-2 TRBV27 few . CASSLRPYRGGYTF TGTGCCAGCAGTTTAAGGCCTTACCGGGGAGGCTACACCTTC
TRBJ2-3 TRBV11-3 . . CARQGCGTDTQYF TGTGCCAGACAGGGTTGTGGCACAGATACGCAGTATTTT
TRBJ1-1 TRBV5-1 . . CASSWRGLKGNTEAFF TGCGCCAGCAGCTGGAGGGGATTGAAGGGGAACACTGAAGCTTTCTTT
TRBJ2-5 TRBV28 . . CASSFEQYEQYF TGTGCCAGCAGTTTCGAGCAATATGAGCAGTACTTC
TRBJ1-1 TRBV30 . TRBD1 CAWSVQGGFEAFF TGTGCCTGGAGTGTACAGGGGGGGTTTGAAGCTTTCTTT
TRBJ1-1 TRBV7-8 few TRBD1 CASSLRTGGTEAFF TGTGCCAGCAGCCTACGGACAGGGGGCACTGAAGCTTTCTTT
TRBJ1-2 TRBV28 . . CASSLGQHGYTF TGTGCCAGCAGTTTGGGCCAACATGGCTACACCTTC
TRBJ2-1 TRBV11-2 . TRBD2 CASSRRGEQFF TGTGCCAGCAGTCGGCGGGGGGAGCAGTTCTTC
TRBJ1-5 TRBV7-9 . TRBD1 CASSPGGQGCQPQHF TGTGCCAGCAGCCCCGGGGGACAGGGTTGTCAGCCCCAGCATTTT
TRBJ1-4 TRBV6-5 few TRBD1 CASSAGQGSEKLFF TGTGCCAGCAGTGCGGGACAGGGTAGCGAAAAACTGTTTTTT
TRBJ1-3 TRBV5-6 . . CASSWTGRSGNTIYF TGTGCCAGCAGCTGGACTGGCCGCTCTGGAAACACCATATATTTT
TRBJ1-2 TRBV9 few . CASSGGPLGGYTF TGTGCCAGCAGCGGGGGGCCTCTGGGAGGCTACACCTTC
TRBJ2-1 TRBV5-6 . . CASSLDRYNEQFF TGTGCCAGCAGCTTGGATCGCTACAATGAGCAGTTCTTC
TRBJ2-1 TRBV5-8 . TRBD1 CASRDPGQTANEQFF TGTGCCAGCAGGGATCCGGGACAGACGGCCAATGAGCAGTTCTTC
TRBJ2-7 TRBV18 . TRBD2 CASSATSGAEQYF TGTGCCAGCTCAGCAACTAGCGGCGCGGAGCAGTACTTC
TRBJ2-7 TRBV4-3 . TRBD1 CASSQAGRGPDEQYF TGCGCCAGCAGCCAAGCTGGCAGGGGGCCGGACGAGCAGTACTTC
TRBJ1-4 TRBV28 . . CASTSQGQYEKLFF TGTGCCAGCACCTCCCAGGGCCAGTATGAAAAACTGTTTTTT
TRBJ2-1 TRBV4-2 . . CASSRRRGADSYNEQFF TGTGCCAGCAGCCGTCGGAGGGGAGCGGACTCCTACAATGAGCAGTTCTTC
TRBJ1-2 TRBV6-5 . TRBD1 CASSRTGPFYGYTF TGTGCCAGCAGTCGGACAGGTCCGTTCTATGGCTACACCTTC
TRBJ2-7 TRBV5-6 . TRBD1 CASSLSLGTGSYEQYF TGTGCCAGCAGCTTGAGTCTCGGGACAGGGTCCTACGAGCAGTACTTC
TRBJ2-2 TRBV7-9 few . CASEYTGELFF TGTGCCAGCGAGTACACCGGGGAGCTGTTTTTT
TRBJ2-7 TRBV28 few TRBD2 CASSPPAGYYEQYF TGTGCCAGCAGTCCCCCAGCGGGGTACTACGAGCAGTACTTC
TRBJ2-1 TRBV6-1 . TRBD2 CASSELTSGSGEQFF TGTGCCAGCAGTGAATTAACTAGCGGGTCTGGTGAACAGTTCTTC
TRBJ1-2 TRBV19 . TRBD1 CASSNRGQVYYGYTF TGTGCCAGTAGCAACAGGGGGCAGGTCTACTATGGCTACACCTTC
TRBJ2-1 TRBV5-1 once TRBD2 CASSFLAGTVEEQFF TGCGCCAGCAGCTTCCTAGCGGGTACCGTCGAGGAGCAGTTCTTC
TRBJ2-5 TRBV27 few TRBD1 CASSWTGDQETQYF TGTGCCAGCAGCTGGACAGGGGACCAAGAGACCCAGTACTTC
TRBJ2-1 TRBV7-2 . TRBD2 CASSQGLAGGNEQFF TGTGCCAGCAGCCAGGGACTAGCGGGAGGCAATGAGCAGTTCTTC
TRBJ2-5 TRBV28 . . CASRSSGGGETQYF TGTGCCAGCAGGTCTAGCGGAGGGGGAGAGACCCAGTACTTC
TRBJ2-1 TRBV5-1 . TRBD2 CASSRRGGRADNEQFF TGCGCCAGCAGCCGACGAGGTGGGAGGGCAGACAATGAGCAGTTCTTC
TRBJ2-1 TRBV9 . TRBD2 CASSVVLAGRYEQFF TGTGCCAGCAGCGTAGTCCTAGCGGGACGGTATGAGCAGTTCTTC
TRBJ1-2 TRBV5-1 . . CASSSPSGGYTF TGCGCCAGCAGCTCCCCTAGCGGAGGCTACACCTTC
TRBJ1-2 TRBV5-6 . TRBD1 CASSFGQGYGYTF TGTGCCAGCAGCTTCGGACAGGGCTATGGCTACACCTTC
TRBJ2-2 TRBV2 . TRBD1 CASSVGTGGIGGELFF TGTGCCAGCAGTGTGGGGACAGGGGGCATCGGCGGGGAGCTGTTTTTT
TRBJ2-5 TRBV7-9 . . CASSLTGTPGETQYF TGTGCCAGCAGCTTAACCGGGACTCCAGGAGAGACCCAGTACTTC